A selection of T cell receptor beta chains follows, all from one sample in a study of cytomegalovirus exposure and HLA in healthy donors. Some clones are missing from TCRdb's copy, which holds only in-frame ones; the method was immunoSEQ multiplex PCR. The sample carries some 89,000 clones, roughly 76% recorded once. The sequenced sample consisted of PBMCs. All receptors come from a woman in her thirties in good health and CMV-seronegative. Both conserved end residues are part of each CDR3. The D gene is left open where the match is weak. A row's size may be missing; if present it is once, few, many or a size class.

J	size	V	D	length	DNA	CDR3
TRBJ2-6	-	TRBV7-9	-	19	TGTGCCAGCAGCTTAAGGCGGGGTCGCTGGATCTCTGGGGCCAACGTCCTGACTTTC	CASSLRRGRWISGANVLTF
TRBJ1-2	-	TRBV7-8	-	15	TGTGCCAGCAGCTTAGCGGTAACAGGCAGTTATGGCTACACCTTC	CASSLAVTGSYGYTF
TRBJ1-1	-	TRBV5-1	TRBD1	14	TGCGCCAGCAGCCCTGACAGGGGCGGGACTGAAGCTTTCTTT	CASSPDRGGTEAFF
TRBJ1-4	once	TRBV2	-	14	TGTGCCAGCAGTGCGGGATCAACTAATGAAAAACTGTTTTTT	CASSAGSTNEKLFF
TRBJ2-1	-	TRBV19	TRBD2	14	TGTGCCAGTAGTAGCGGGAGCTCCTACAATGAGCAGTTCTTC	CASSSGSSYNEQFF
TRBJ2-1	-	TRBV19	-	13	TGTGCCAGTAGTACAAACAAGAACAATGAGCAGTTCTTC	CASSTNKNNEQFF
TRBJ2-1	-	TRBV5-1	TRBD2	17	TGCGCCAGCAGCTTAGATCCTCTAGCGGGAGGAGGGTATGAGCAGTTCTTC	CASSLDPLAGGGYEQFF
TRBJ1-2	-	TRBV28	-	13	TGTGCCAGCAGGATCACAGGGTACTATGGCTACACCTTC	CASRITGYYGYTF
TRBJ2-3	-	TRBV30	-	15	TGTGCCTGGAGTGTACTGGGGGGATTCACAGATACGCAGTATTTT	CAWSVLGGFTDTQYF
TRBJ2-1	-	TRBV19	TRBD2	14	TGTGCCAGTAGACTAGCGGGAGGGCCCCATGAGCAGTTCTTC	CASRLAGGPHEQFF
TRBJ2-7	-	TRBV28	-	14	TGTGCCAGCACCACCTTGACTCGCGGCTACGAGCAGTACTTC	CASTTLTRGYEQYF
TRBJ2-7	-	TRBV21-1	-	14	TGTGCCAGCAGCAAAGGGGGGGGGCCTAGGGAGCAGTACTTC	CASSKGGGPREQYF
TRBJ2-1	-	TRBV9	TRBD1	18	TGTGCCAGCAGCGTAGATCCAGGGCCGGGACAGGGCAAAAATGAGCAGTTCTTC	CASSVDPGPGQGKNEQFF
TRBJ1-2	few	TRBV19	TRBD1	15	TGTGCCAGTAGTACTGACAGGGTATATTTTTCTGGCTACACCTTC	CASSTDRVYFSGYTF
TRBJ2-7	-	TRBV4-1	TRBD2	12	TGCGCCAGCCGGGGGGGGGCCTACGAGCAGTACTTC	CASRGGAYEQYF
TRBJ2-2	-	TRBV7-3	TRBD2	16	TGTGCCAGCAGCCCCCATAGCGGGAAGTACACCGGGGAGCTGTTTTTT	CASSPHSGKYTGELFF
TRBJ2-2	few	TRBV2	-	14	TGTGCCAGCAACATGCTGGGGAGTACCGGGGAGCTGTTTTTT	CASNMLGSTGELFF
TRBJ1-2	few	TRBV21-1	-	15	TGTGCCAGCAGCAAGGACAGGGTCTCTCACTATGGCTACACCTTC	CASSKDRVSHYGYTF
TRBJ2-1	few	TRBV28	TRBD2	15	TGTGCCAGCAGCCTGACTAGCGGGGCTGCCAATGAGCAGTTCTTC	CASSLTSGAANEQFF
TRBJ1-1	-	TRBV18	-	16	TGTGCCAGCTCACCACCGTGGAGACAGCTGAACACTGAAGCTTTCTTT	CASSPPWRQLNTEAFF
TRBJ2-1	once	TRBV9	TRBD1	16	TGTGCCAGCAGCGTAGGGGGGACAGGGGCTATTGATGAGCAGTTCTTC	CASSVGGTGAIDEQFF
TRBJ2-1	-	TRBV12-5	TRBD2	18	TGTGCTAGTGGTTTGACGAGGGGAGCGGGAGAGTACTACAATGAGCAGTTCTTC	CASGLTRGAGEYYNEQFF
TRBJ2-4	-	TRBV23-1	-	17	TGCGCCAGCAGTCAATCGTCCGAGGAATGGGCCAAAAACATTCAGTACTTC	CASSQSSEEWAKNIQYF
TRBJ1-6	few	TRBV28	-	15	TGTGCCAGCAGCTCGGGCCTGGGGGGTAATTCACCCCTCCACTTT	CASSSGLGGNSPLHF
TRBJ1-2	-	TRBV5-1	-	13	TGCGCCAGCAGCCCTCTTGCGGGGCATGGCTACACCTTC	CASSPLAGHGYTF
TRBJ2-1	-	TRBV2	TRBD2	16	TGTGCCAGCAGTGAACGGGGACTAGCGACAGTCAATGAGCAGTTCTTC	CASSERGLATVNEQFF
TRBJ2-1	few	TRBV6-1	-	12	TGTGCCAGCAGTGACAGGTCCCATGAGCAGTTCTTC	CASSDRSHEQFF
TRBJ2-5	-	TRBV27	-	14	TGTGCCAGCAGTTTATCTAACTACCGGGTGACCCAGTACTTC	CASSLSNYRVTQYF
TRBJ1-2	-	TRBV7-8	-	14	TGTGCCAGCAGCTTACCTAGCCGGACCGCTGGCTACACCTTC	CASSLPSRTAGYTF
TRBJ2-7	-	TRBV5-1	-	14	TGCGCCAGCAGCTTGGGACAGGCCCCCTACGAGCAGTACTTC	CASSLGQAPYEQYF